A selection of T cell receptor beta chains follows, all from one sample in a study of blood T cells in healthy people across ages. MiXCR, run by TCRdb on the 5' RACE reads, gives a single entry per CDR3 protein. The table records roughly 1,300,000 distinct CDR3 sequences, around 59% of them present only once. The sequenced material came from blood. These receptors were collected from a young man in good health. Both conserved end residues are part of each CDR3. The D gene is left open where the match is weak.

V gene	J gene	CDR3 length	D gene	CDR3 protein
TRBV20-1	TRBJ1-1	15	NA	CSARDWAEGRTEAFF
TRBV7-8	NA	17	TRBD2	CASSLNPWRGGLDEQYF
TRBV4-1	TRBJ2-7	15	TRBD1	CASNPRQGGSYEQYF
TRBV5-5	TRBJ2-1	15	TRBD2	CASSWRGGSYNEQFF
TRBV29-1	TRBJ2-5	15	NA	CSVEEWPGTGETQYF
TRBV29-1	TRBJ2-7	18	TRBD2	CSVEDRSSGGARHNEQYF
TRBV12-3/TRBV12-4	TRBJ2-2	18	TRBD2	CASSQGLGLAGSSGELFF
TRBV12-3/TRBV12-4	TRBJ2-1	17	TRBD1	CASSLPRGAGGVNEQFF
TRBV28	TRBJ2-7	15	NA	CASSTQGRDPYEQYF
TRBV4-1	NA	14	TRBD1	CASSQGQGGTEQYF
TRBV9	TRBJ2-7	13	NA	CASSAGTIYEQYF
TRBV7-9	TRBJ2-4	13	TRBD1	CASSLMDRVIQYF
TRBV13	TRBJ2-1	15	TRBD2	CASSLSGEGHNEQFF
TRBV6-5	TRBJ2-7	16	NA	CASSWGHPREPYEQYF
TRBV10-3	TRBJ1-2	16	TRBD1	CATPLTTGATRNGYTF
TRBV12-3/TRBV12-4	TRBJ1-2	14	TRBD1	CASSPGQGNTGYTF
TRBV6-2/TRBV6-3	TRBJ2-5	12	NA	CASSTERRTQYF
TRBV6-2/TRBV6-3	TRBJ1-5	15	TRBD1	CASSSRQGVTQPQHF
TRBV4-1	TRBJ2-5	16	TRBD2	CASSLSPGLAGETQYF
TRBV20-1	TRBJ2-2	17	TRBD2	CSAHLGVAGPNTGELFF
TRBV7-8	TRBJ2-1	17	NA	CASSLERGAISYNEQFF
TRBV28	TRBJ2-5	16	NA	CASSFSFITPKETQYF
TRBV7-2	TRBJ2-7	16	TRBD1	CASSFTGGAGAYEQYF
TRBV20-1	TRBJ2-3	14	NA	CSAPRDPSTDTQYF
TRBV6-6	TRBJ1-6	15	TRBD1	CASSPGQENNSPLHF
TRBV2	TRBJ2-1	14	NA	CASSMVRGYNEQFF
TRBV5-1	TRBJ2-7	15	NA	CASSWPQGGAYEQYF
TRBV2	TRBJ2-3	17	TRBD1	CASRRGRTGGASDTQYF
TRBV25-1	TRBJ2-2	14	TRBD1	CASGQGPNTGELFF
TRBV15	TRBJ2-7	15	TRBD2	CATSFRTSGAYEQYF
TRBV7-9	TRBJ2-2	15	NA	CASSNGDLNTGELFF
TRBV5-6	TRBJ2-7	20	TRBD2	CASSFYNFRLAGSVAYEQYF
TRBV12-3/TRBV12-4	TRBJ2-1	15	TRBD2	CASSFRSGGANEQFF
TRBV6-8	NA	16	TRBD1	CASSYLIWTGRYEQYF
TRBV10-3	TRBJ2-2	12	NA	CAISASGGELFF
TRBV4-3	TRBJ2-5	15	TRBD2	CASSPRLAGAGTQYF
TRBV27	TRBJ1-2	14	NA	CASSSLGTYYGYTF
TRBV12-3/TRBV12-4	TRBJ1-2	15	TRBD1	CASRTMTGYDYGYTF
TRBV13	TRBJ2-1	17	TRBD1	CASSFRFLRDRGNEQFF
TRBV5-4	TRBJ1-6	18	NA	CASSLSYRVVSYNSPLHF
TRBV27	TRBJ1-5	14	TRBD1	CASSVQGRNQPQHF
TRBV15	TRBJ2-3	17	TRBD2	CATSPLTLAGATDTQYF
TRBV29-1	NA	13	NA	CSVVGNLDYEQYF
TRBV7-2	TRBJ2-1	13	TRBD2	CASRPTSGKEQFF
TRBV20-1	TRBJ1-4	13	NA	CSASPDPWEKLFF
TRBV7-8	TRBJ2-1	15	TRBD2	CASSPSGIGANEQFF
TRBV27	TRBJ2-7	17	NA	CASSLNQGPRSNYEQYF
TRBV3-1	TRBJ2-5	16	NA	CASSRSADPREETQYF
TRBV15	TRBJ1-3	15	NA	CATSRDGGSGNTIYF
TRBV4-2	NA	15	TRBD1	CASSQIRQGAYEQYF
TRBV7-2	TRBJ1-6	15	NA	CASSLEGGTDSPLHF
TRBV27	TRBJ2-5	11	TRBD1	CASSTGTGGYF
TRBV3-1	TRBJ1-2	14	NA	CASNPLGPNYGYTF
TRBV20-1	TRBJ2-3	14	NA	CSARDGLYTDTQYF
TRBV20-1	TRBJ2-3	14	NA	CSARVRSPTDTQYF
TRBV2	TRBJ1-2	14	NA	CASSSDLISYGYTF
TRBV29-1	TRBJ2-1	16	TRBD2	CSVGPLAGKGLNEQFF